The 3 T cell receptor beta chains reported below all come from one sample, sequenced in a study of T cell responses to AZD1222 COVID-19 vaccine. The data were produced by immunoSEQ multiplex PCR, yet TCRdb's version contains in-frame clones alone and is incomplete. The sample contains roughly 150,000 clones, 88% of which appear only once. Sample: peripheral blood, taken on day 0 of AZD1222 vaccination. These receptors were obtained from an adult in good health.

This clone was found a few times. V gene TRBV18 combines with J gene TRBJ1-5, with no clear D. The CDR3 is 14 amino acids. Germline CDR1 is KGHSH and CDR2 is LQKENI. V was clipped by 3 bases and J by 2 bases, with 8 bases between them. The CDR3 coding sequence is TGTGCCAGCTCACCCAGGCAGGGCAATCAGCCCCAGCATTTT. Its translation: CASSPRQGNQPQHF.

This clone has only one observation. The CDR3 spells CASSFRTGYEQYF. The CDR3 DNA sequence: TGTGCCAGCAGCTTTCGGACAGGCTACGAGCAGTACTTC. J is TRBJ2-7 and V is TRBV11-3; TRBD1 matches at 7 bases. This CDR3 comprises 13 residues. Unmatched junction bases numbered 2, after V lost 3 bases and J lost 3 bases. CDR1 and CDR2 (germline): SGHNT, YENEEA. The complete variable domain, with remaining parts taken from reference TRBV11-3 and TRBJ2-7, reads EAGVVQSPRYKIIEKKQPVAFWCNPISGHNTLYWYLQNLGQGPELLIRYENEEAVDDSQLPKDRFSAERLKGVDSTLKIQPAELGDSAVYLCASSFRTGYEQYFGPGTRLTVT.

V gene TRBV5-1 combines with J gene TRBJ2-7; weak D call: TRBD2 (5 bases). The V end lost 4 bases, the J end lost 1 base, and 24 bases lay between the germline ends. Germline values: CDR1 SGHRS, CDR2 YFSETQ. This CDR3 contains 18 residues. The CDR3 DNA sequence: TGCGCCAGCAGCCTGGACGGCCGAAGCGGAGGAAATTCCTACGAGCAGTACTTC. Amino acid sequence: CASSLDGRSGGNSYEQYF.